Following are 8 T cell receptor beta chains from one sample sequenced in a study of blood T cells in healthy people across ages. A second PCR of 7 to 11 cycles used a sample-barcoded 5' primer and a J-beta primer mix. TCRdb fed the 5' RACE reads into MiXCR, producing one record per CDR3 protein. The sample holds about 2 million distinct CDR3 sequences, about 50% seen once. The sequenced sample was blood. Source of these receptors: a woman in her 40s in good health.

This clonotype was seen more than once but under ten times. V usage is TRBV7-9 and J usage is TRBJ2-5; D call uncertain. The CDR3 extends over 14 amino acids. Germline V gives CDR1 SEHNR, CDR2 FQNEAQ (reference sequence). The ends were cut back, 8 bases at V and 4 bases at J, with 17 bases in the middle. The CDR3 sequence: CASRKDSPRETQYF. CDR3 sequence (DNA): TGTGCCAGCCGCAAGGATTCCCCAAGAGAGACCCAGTACTTC.

The chain carries TRBV5-1 and TRBJ2-7; weak D call: TRBD2 (5 bases). Germline V gene data show CDR1 as SGHRS and CDR2 as YFSETQ. Trimming cost V 8 bases and J 3 bases, with 21 bases left between them. The CDR3 has 15 amino acids. The CDR3 nucleotides read TGCGCCAGTCGAGGATCACCGACTATTGACTACGAGCAGTACTTC. It is translated as CASRGSPTIDYEQYF.

This clonotype was seen just once. The rearrangement joins TRBV24-1 to TRBJ2-1; D is ambiguous. The J call is doubtful: the DNA matches TRBJ2-7 better. The CDR3 runs 14 residues. CDR1 and CDR2 from the germline V gene are KGHDR and SFDVKD. CDR3 loop: CATSQDPTYNEQYF. The CDR3 DNA is TGTGCCACCAGTCAGGACCCTACCTACAATGAGCAGTACTTC.

This clonotype was picked up a small number of times. The chain combines TRBV20-1 with TRBJ2-7, with D tentatively TRBD2 (6 bases). Germline loops: CDR1 DFQATT, CDR2 SNEGSKA (reference sequence). The ends were cut back, 5 bases at V and 4 bases at J, with 21 bases in the middle. The CDR3 has 15 residues. The CDR3 DNA reads as TGCAGTGCTTCCTGGGCCTCCCCGGGGGTTTACGAGCAGTACTTC. Translated, it gives CSASWASPGVYEQYF.

In regard to this clonotype: A much bigger clone sits one base away, suggesting this may be a read error. The CDR3 does not end in the conserved phenylalanine or tryptophan, so this is likely a read error. The rearrangement links TRBV9 to TRBJ2-6, with D unresolved. V dropped 4 bases and J dropped 0 bases, with 8 bases sitting between them. Germline V gene lookup returns CDR1 SGDLS and CDR2 YYNGEE. The CDR3 consists of 15 residues. The CDR3 DNA sequence: TGTGCCAGCAGCTCACACATCTCTGGGGCCAACGTCCTGACTTCC. Amino acids: CASSSHISGANVLTS.

This sequence joins TRBV5-6 and TRBJ2-1; 7 bases align to TRBD1. The CDR3 is 16 amino acids. CDR1 is SGHDT and CDR2 is YYEEEE in the germline V gene. J gave up 7 bases and V 4 bases, and 14 bases lay outside the gene matches. DNA of the CDR3: TGTGCCAGCAGCCACGACCAGGGGGTCGTGGGGAATGAGCAGTTCTTC. Translation gives CASSHDQGVVGNEQFF.

J is TRBJ1-2 and V is TRBV6-2 or TRBV6-3; 7 bases line up with TRBD1. The ends lost 5 bases at V and 2 bases at J; junction bases unmatched: 14. Germline loops: CDR1 MNHEY, CDR2 SVGEGT. The CDR3 totals 17 residues. CDR3 sequence reads: CASSRITGEEVNYGYTF. The CDR3 DNA reads as TGTGCCAGCAGTCGCATCACAGGGGAGGAAGTAAACTATGGCTACACCTTC.

This chain uses TRBV9 with TRBJ2-1; 8 nucleotides match TRBD2. The length of the CDR3 is 16 residues. Germline assignment: CDR1 SGDLS and CDR2 YYNGEE. Trimming cost V 0 bases and J 8 bases; bases outside gene matches: 10. This CDR3 is CASSVGPSGGVDEQFF. In nucleotides, the CDR3 is TGTGCCAGCAGCGTAGGCCCAAGCGGGGGAGTTGATGAGCAGTTCTTC.